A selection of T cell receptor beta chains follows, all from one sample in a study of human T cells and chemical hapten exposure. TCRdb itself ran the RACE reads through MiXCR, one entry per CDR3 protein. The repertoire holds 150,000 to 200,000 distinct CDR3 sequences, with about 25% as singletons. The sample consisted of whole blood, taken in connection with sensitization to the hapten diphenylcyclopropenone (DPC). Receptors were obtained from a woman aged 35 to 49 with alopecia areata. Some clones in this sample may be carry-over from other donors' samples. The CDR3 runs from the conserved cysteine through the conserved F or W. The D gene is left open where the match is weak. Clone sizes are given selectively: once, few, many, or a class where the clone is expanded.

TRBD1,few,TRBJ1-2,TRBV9,TGTGCCAGCAGCGCATGGGACAGGGAGGTGAATGGCTACACCTTC,CASSAWDREVNGYTF
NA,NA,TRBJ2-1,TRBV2,TGTGCCAGCAGTGATATCTTGAAAAATGAGCAGTTCTTC,CASSDILKNEQFF
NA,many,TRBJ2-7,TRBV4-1,TGCGCCAGCAGCCAAGATCGGGACACGAACGCCTACGAGCAGTACTTC,CASSQDRDTNAYEQYF
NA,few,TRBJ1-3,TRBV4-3,TGCGCCAGCAGCCAAGATCCCTACGGAAACACCATATATTTT,CASSQDPYGNTIYF
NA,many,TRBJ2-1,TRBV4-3,TGCGCCAGCAGCCAAGATGTCGCGGTATTCGAGCAGTTCTTC,CASSQDVAVFEQFF
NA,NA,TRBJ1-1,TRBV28,TGTGCCAGCAGTGCGGGACGGAGGAACACTGAAGCTTTCTTT,CASSAGRRNTEAFF
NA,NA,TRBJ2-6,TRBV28,TGTGCCAGCAGTTTAATTAGCTCTGGGGCCAACGTCCTGACTTTC,CASSLISSGANVLTF
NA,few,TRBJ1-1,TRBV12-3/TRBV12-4,TGTGCCAGCATCCTGACCTCGAACACTGAAGCTTTCTTT,CASILTSNTEAFF
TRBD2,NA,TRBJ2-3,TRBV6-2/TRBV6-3,TGTGCCAGCAGCGACCGACTAGCGGCTGGGGACACAGATACGCAGTATTTT,CASSDRLAAGDTDTQYF
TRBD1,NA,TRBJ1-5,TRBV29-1,TGCAGCGTTGGGACAGGGGAAGGCAATCAGCCCCAGCATTTT,CSVGTGEGNQPQHF
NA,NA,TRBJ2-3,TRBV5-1,TGCGCCAGCAGGGGTGGCTGGAACACAGATACGCAGTATTTT,CASRGGWNTDTQYF
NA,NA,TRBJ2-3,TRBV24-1,TGTGCCACCGAAGGAATAGGGGGGCGCACAGATACGCAGTATTTT,CATEGIGGRTDTQYF
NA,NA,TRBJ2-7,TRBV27,TGTGCCAGCCAGGAGGGGTACGAGCAGTACTTC,CASQEGYEQYF
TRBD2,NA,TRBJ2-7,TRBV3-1,TGTGCCAGCAGCCAAGTCTTCGCTAGCGGGAGTTTGTACGAGCAGTACTTC,CASSQVFASGSLYEQYF
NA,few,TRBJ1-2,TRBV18,TGTGCCAGCTCACCATATGAGGTTACTGGCTACACCTTC,CASSPYEVTGYTF
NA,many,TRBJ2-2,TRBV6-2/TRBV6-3,TGTGCCAGCCGTACTGGGGGGATACCCGGGGAGCTGTTTTTT,CASRTGGIPGELFF
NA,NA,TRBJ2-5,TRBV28,TGTGCCAGCAGCCCAAGGGGGGGAAGGAGAGAGACCCAGTACTTC,CASSPRGGRRETQYF
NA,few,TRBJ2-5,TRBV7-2,TGTGCCAGCAGCTTACAGCCAGGGAACCAAGAGACCCAGTACTTC,CASSLQPGNQETQYF
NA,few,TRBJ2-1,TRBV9,TGTGCCAGCAGCGATCCAGGTTCGAGCTCCTACAATGAGCAGTTCTTC,CASSDPGSSSYNEQFF
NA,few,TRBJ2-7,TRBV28,TGTGCCAGCGGTGGTCAGGGGAACCCCTACGAGCAGTACTTC,CASGGQGNPYEQYF
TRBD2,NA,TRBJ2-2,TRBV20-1,TGCAGTGCTAGATTACTAGCGGGAGACACCGGGGAGCTGTTTTTT,CSARLLAGDTGELFF
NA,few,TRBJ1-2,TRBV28,TGTGCCAGCAGTTCAGACTATGGCTACACCTTC,CASSSDYGYTF
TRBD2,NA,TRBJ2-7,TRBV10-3,TGTGCCATCAGTGAGTCCGGGTTAGCGGGAGCCTTTCCCCGGCAGTACTTC,CAISESGLAGAFPRQYF
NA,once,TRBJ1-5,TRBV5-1,TGCGCCAGCAGCTTGGATGGGGAGGGCAATCAGCCCCAGCATTTT,CASSLDGEGNQPQHF
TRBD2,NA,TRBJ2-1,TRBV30,TGTGCCTGGGGGGGCACTAGCGGGCGGTACAATGAGCAGTTCTTC,CAWGGTSGRYNEQFF
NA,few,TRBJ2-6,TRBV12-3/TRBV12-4,TGTGCCAGCAGTTCGCCGATTCCGGCCAACGTCCTGACTTTC,CASSSPIPANVLTF
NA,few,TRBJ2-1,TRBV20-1,TGCAGTGCTAGGGAGGGCTCAAGCTCCTACAATGAGCAGTTCTTC,CSAREGSSSYNEQFF
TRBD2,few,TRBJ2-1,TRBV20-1,TGCAGTGCTAGGGCGGGAGCCTCCCCAAGTGAGCAGTTCTTC,CSARAGASPSEQFF
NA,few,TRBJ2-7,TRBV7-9,TGTGCCAGCAGCCCGACCCAACAGAGCTACGAGCAGTACTTC,CASSPTQQSYEQYF
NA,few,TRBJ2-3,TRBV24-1,TGTGCACCGGAGAAGGGCACAGATACGCAGTATTTT,CAPEKGTDTQYF
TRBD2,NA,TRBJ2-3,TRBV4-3,TGCGCCAGCAGCCAAGAAACTAGCGGGAACACAGATACGCAGTATTTT,CASSQETSGNTDTQYF
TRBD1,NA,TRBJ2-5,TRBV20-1,TGCAGTGCTAGAGTCCCGGGACAGGGGGCCCGCGACGGGTACTTC,CSARVPGQGARDGYF
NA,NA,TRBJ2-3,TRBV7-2,TGTGCCAGCAGCTTTCAGCCTGCAGATACGCAGTATTTT,CASSFQPADTQYF
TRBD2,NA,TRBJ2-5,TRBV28,TGTGCCAGCAGTTTTCCCGGAGCGGGGGTTGGCGAGACCCAGTACTTC,CASSFPGAGVGETQYF
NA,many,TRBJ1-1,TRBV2,TGTGCCAGCAGTGAAAAAGGGGAGTTCGAAGCTTTCTTT,CASSEKGEFEAFF
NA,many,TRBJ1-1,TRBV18,TGTGCCAGCTCACCACCGGGTTGGGACACTGAAGCTTTCTTT,CASSPPGWDTEAFF
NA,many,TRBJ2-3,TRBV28,TGTGCCAGCAGTTTACAGGGCCAAGGGGAGTCAGATACGCAGTATTTT,CASSLQGQGESDTQYF